The clone carrying this T cell receptor (beta chain) has a count of ten or more. The antigen is unknown. The sample belongs to a study of early T cells in non-severe SARS-CoV-2 infection. Study in general: Sequencing used unsorted whole-blood bulk RNA, so chains lack pairing. General observations from the study: In VDJdb matching, anti-spike CD8 responses were favored while private and CD4 specificities went missing.

Germline assignment: CDR1 DFQATT and CDR2 SNEGSKA (reference sequence). The V gene lost 0 bases and the J gene lost 3 bases, with 14 bases spanning the gap. This CDR3 has 15 amino acids. Unique molecular identifiers tagged individual cDNA molecules. MiXCR, run by TCRdb on the 5' RACE reads, gives a single entry per CDR3 protein. The sample includes 30,000 to 40,000 distinct CDR3 sequences, about 4.5% seen only once; the top ten take 15% to 20%. This clonotype was sampled from an adult who was a healthcare worker with PCR-confirmed SARS-CoV-2 infection or an uninfected control (not recorded which). Sequencing was done on a sample of whole blood. The V gene is TRBV20-1, the J gene TRBJ2-5; D is uncertain. The DNA of the CDR3 is TGCAGTGCTAGAGATTATACTGGAATAAAAGAGACCCAGTACTTC. It encodes CSARDYTGIKETQYF.